The 22 T cell receptor beta chains below come from one sample, sequenced in a study of cytomegalovirus exposure and HLA in healthy donors. PCR amplification relied on 60 Vbeta primers (plus 13 Jbeta primers). The assay was immunoSEQ multiplex PCR, and TCRdb's table has in-frame clones only and misses some. The table includes about 120,000 clones, 82% detected once. What was sequenced was PBMCs. The receptor source for this set is a woman between 18 and 30 years old in good health and CMV-seronegative.

The V call is TRBV10-2, the J call TRBJ1-2; 11 bases line up with TRBD1. This CDR3 comprises 15 residues. V lost 4 bases, J lost 8 bases, and 9 bases stayed unmatched. The germline V gene has CDR1 WSHSY and CDR2 SAAADI. Here the CDR3 reads CASSAQPDRGRGYTF. The CDR3 DNA reads as TGCGCCAGCAGTGCCCAACCGGACAGGGGGCGAGGCTACACCTTC.

The rearrangement links TRBV6-6 to TRBJ2-1, with 9 bases aligning to TRBD2. Germline lookup yields CDR1 MNHNY and CDR2 SVGAGI (reference sequence). The CDR3 length is 15 residues. The trim removed 4 bases at V and 7 bases at J, leaving 8 bases unmatched. The CDR3 here is CASSSLAGVRNEQFF. DNA for the CDR3: TGTGCCAGCAGTTCCTTAGCGGGAGTAAGGAATGAGCAGTTCTTC.

This chain links TRBV19 with TRBJ1-5, with 8 bases matching TRBD1. In germline, CDR1 is LNHDA, CDR2 SQIVND (reference sequence). V lost 7 bases to trimming and J lost 5 bases; unmatched junction nucleotides: 10. This CDR3 contains 15 residues. The CDR3 loop reads CASTNGQGRYQPQHF. CDR3 coding DNA: TGTGCCAGTACCAACGGACAGGGTCGTTATCAGCCCCAGCATTTT.

V and J are TRBV11-3 and TRBJ2-4, with D maybe TRBD1 (7 bases). The CDR3 is 16 residues long. The V and J ends lost 5 bases and 4 bases respectively, with 18 bases between them. Per germline, CDR1 SGHNT and CDR2 YENEEA. Written as DNA, the CDR3 is TGTGCCAGCAGCCGCGGGACAGTTGTTCGGAAAAACATTCAGTACTTC. Encoded protein: CASSRGTVVRKNIQYF.

The chain joins TRBV2 to TRBJ2-1, with 7 bases lining up with TRBD2. Germline values: CDR1 SNHLY, CDR2 FYNNEI. The CDR3 totals 15 residues. The V gene end was trimmed by 6 bases and the J gene end by 0 bases; junction bases not matched to a gene: 5. CDR3 bases: TGTGCCAGCAGGCGGGGCGGGAGCTCCTACAATGAGCAGTTCTTC. Its translation: CASRRGGSSYNEQFF.

The V call is TRBV4-1, the J call TRBJ1-5, with D maybe TRBD1 (6 bases). This CDR3 region has 15 residues. CDR1 MGHRA and CDR2 YSYEKL come from the germline V gene. Trimming removed 4 bases at V and 0 bases at J, with 10 bases between. The CDR3: CASSRAGVSNQPQHF. The CDR3 nucleotides read TGCGCCAGCAGCCGAGCAGGGGTTAGCAATCAGCCCCAGCATTTT.

The gene calls are TRBV19 and TRBJ2-5; 9 positions match TRBD2. Germline V gives CDR1 LNHDA, CDR2 SQIVND (reference sequence). With V trimmed by 5 bases and J by 5 bases, 18 bases remained unmatched. This CDR3 is built from 18 residues. CDR3 in amino acids: CASSSTIDNLAGRETQYF. CDR3 coding DNA: TGTGCCAGTAGTTCTACGATTGACAATCTAGCGGGAAGGGAGACCCAGTACTTC.

This CDR3 is CASSLASGKLSYNEQFF. In nucleotides, the CDR3 is TGCGCCAGCAGCCTAGCAAGCGGGAAACTATCCTACAATGAGCAGTTCTTC. This chain connects TRBV4-1 to TRBJ2-1, with 7 bases identical to TRBD2. The CDR3 covers 17 residues. Germline loops: CDR1 MGHRA, CDR2 YSYEKL. Trimming removed 4 bases from V and 1 base from J; junction bases left unmatched: 10.

The J gene is TRBJ2-7, the V gene TRBV5-1; a weak D match, TRBD1 (5 bases). The germline V gene encodes CDR1 SGHRS and CDR2 YFSETQ. The CDR3 sequence is 13 residues long. Trimming shortened V by 0 bases and J by 4 bases, and 8 bases separated the two germline ends. The CDR3 loop reads CASSLGRAYEQYF. DNA of the CDR3: TGCGCCAGCAGCTTGGGCAGGGCTTACGAGCAGTACTTC.

The chain uses TRBV4-1 and TRBJ2-7; unclear D gene. CDR1 and CDR2 (germline): MGHRA, YSYEKL. The V end lost 2 bases, the J end lost 4 bases, and 12 bases lay between the germline ends. The CDR3 has 14 amino acids. CDR3 in DNA: TGCGCCAGCAGCCAATCCCCGTCGTATTACGAGCAGTACTTC. This encodes CASSQSPSYYEQYF.

V is TRBV28 and J is TRBJ1-1; maybe TRBD1 (6 bases). Germline CDR1 reads MDHEN; CDR2 reads SYDVKM. The length of the CDR3 is 14 residues. Trimming took 2 bases from V and 1 from J, leaving 8 bases between them. CDR3 coding DNA: TGTGCCAGCAGTTTAGCCAGGGGGAACACTGAAGCTTTCTTT. Amino acids: CASSLARGNTEAFF.

This clone has more than one count but fewer than ten. The V call is TRBV6-5, the J call TRBJ2-7, with D tentatively TRBD2 (5 bases). V lost 6 bases to trimming and J lost 7 bases, with 16 bases between them. The germline CDR1 and CDR2 sequences are MNHEY and SVGAGI. This CDR3 spans 13 amino acids. The CDR3 reads CASSSENRGEQYF. The CDR3 DNA reads as TGTGCCAGCAGCTCCGAAAACCGGGGAGAGCAGTACTTC.

The gene calls are TRBV5-1 and TRBJ2-6, with 9 bases identical to TRBD1. Unmatched junction bases numbered 7, after V lost 0 bases and J lost 0 bases. The germline V gene encodes CDR1 SGHRS and CDR2 YFSETQ. CDR3 size: 19 residues. CDR3 sequence reads: CASSLEDRGKDSGANVLTF. The DNA for the CDR3 is TGCGCCAGCAGCTTGGAGGACAGGGGTAAGGACTCTGGGGCCAACGTCCTGACTTTC.

In this sample, this clone turned up once. The rearrangement uses TRBV25-1 and TRBJ2-7, with 11 bases identical to TRBD1. Trimming took 2 bases from V and 6 from J; bases not matched to a gene: 3. The CDR3 totals 14 residues. Germline values: CDR1 MGHDK, CDR2 SYGVNS. The CDR3 bases are TGTGCCAGCAGTGAACCGGGGACAGGGGGCGAGCAGTACGTC. Translation: CASSEPGTGGEQYV.

The V and J genes are TRBV30 and TRBJ1-1; no firm D call. CDR1 GTSNPN and CDR2 SVGIG come from the germline V gene (reference sequence). This CDR3 is built from 13 residues. V shed 3 bases and J shed 1 base, with 9 bases lying between them. CDR3 DNA: TGTGCCTGGAGAATGTCCGGGAACACTGAAGCTTTCTTT. Protein product: CAWRMSGNTEAFF.

V and J are TRBV14 and TRBJ1-2; D gene uncertain. CDR1 is SGHDN, CDR2 FVKESK, per germline. V was cut by 1 base and J by 6 bases, with 9 bases left in between. CDR3 length: 13 residues. The CDR3 bases are TGTGCCAGCAGCCAAGGGAGCGGGGATGGCTACACCTTC. The encoded protein is CASSQGSGDGYTF. Supplemented by reference TRBV14 and TRBJ1-2, the full variable domain reads EAGVTQFPSHSVIEKGQTVTLRCDPISGHDNLYWYRRVMGKEIKFLLHFVKESKQDESGMPNNRFLAERTGGTYSTLKVQPAELEDSGVYFCASSQGSGDGYTFGSGTRLTVV.

The chain combines TRBV5-1 with TRBJ1-5, with D unclear. V was shortened by 1 base and J by 4 bases, with 6 bases between the two germline ends. Germline V gene data show CDR1 as SGHRS and CDR2 as YFSETQ. CDR3 length: 13 residues. The CDR3 loop reads CASSLTVNQPQHF. CDR3 sequence (DNA): TGCGCCAGCAGCTTGACAGTGAATCAGCCCCAGCATTTT.

The chain recombines TRBV2 with TRBJ1-2, with TRBD1 identical over 9 bases. Germline CDR1 is SNHLY and CDR2 is FYNNEI. J gave up 6 bases and V 6 bases, and 5 bases lay outside the gene matches. The CDR3 runs to 13 residues. The CDR3 DNA reads as TGTGCCAGCAGCCCCGGGACAGGGAATGGCTACACCTTC. Its translation is CASSPGTGNGYTF.

The V call is TRBV29-1, the J call TRBJ1-1, with a weak D call TRBD1 (6 bases). V was shortened by 6 bases and J by 4 bases, with 18 bases between the two germline ends. CDR1 and CDR2 (germline): SQVTM, ANQGSEA. The CDR3 contains 14 residues. The CDR3 nucleotides are TGCAGCGTGAACACAGGGTCTGGTAGCACTGAAGCTTTCTTT. It encodes CSVNTGSGSTEAFF.

This sequence joins TRBV4-2 and TRBJ1-2, with TRBD1 identical over 8 bases. V gave up 3 bases and J gave up 5 bases; unmatched junction bases: 11. CDR1 and CDR2 (germline): LGHNA, YNFKEQ. The CDR3 spans 16 residues. CDR3 sequence: CASSQDRVILEYGYTF. The CDR3 region has the DNA TGTGCCAGCAGCCAGGACAGGGTAATATTAGAATATGGCTACACCTTC.

The V and J genes are TRBV28 and TRBJ1-5; TRBD1 aligns across 12 bases. CDR1 MDHEN and CDR2 SYDVKM come from the germline V gene. The J segment lost 3 bases and the V segment lost 5 bases, leaving 14 bases of the junction unmatched. The CDR3 has 19 amino acids. The CDR3 DNA is TGTGCCAGCAGTCGATACTCCGGGACAGGGGGCATTGACAATCAGCCCCAGCATTTT. The encoded protein is CASSRYSGTGGIDNQPQHF.

The chain has TRBV28 and TRBJ1-2; 8 bases are shared with TRBD1. J gave up 1 base and V 6 bases, and 4 bases lay outside the gene matches. Germline CDR1 and CDR2: MDHEN and SYDVKM. This CDR3 is built from 14 residues. The CDR3 reads CASRDRVFNYGYTF. CDR3 nucleotide sequence: TGTGCCAGCAGGGACAGGGTTTTTAACTATGGCTACACCTTC.